The entry that follows covers one TCR beta chain sequence. Its recognized antigen is unknown. It has no much larger one-base neighbor in the sample; base qualities were not kept. The sample belongs to a study of blood T cell repertoires in COVID-19 (dated by TCRdb to the early 2020s). In the study overall: The collaborator samples originated in the United States, Italy and Spain and spanned the acute and convalescent phases of COVID-19. The prospective study material was composed of cDNA or gDNA derived from T cells, B-cell-depleted T cells, or PBMCs. Deeply sampled blood TCRbeta repertoires from subjects exposed to, actively infected with, or recovered from COVID-19 were included in the dataset. The repertoires were made available in a free public database intended to serve as a resource for research on the immune response to SARS-CoV-2. Samples were obtained from the ongoing ImmuneRACE study (first 160 participants) and from over 1,000 subjects provided by 6 global collaborators. A de-identified subject ID, COVID-19 status, age in years and sex were almost always included in the sample metadata. Where available, HLA class I and class II types were taken from metadata supplied by the sample provider and were not determined by assay-based typing. Points the paper makes about the study in general: Clinical and demographic metadata were provided uncurated, with the amount varying by source and participant.

At one collaborating source in Seattle, patients were enrolled during active infection and were followed longitudinally through the course of disease. Collaborating institutions collected whole blood in K2EDTA tubes following their own protocols. For TCRbeta analysis, collaborators shipped samples in one of three forms: frozen whole blood, isolated PBMCs, or DNA extracted from either of those sample types. TCRbeta CDR3 regions were amplified from genomic DNA using the immunoSEQ Assay, a bias-controlled multiplex PCR. Under the source paper's analysis protocol: Nucleated cell counts per sample were estimated from amplification of reference gene primers within the assay. To quantify the absolute abundance of each unique TCRbeta CDR3 rearrangement, sequence reads were collapsed and filtered. Productive Simpson clonality was computed per sample as the square root of Simpson's diversity index over productive rearrangements. Not all clones reach the TCRdb copy of this immuneACCESS table, which keeps in-frame sequences only. Checked studies attribute under half of the gap to unresolved V genes and leave the rest unexplained. V, J and clone size were drawn from that table, and D and trimming were deduced from the DNA. In this sample the table shows under 100,000 clones, roughly 89% of which occur a single time. 5.2% of the sample belongs to the ten largest clones.

The germline ends are 9 bases apart after V is trimmed by 1 base and J by 8 bases. Counted from cysteine to phenylalanine, this CDR3 has 13 amino acids. Of the read, only the CDR3 DNA is kept; its 39 bases are in frame from base 1. Sequences SGHTA (CDR1) and FQGNSA (CDR2) are obtained from the germline V gene. The sequencing input was peripheral blood. The receptor was isolated from a man between 60 and 75 years old with COVID-19, enrolled during active disease. The chain was built from TRBV7-2 and TRBJ2-1; the D gene is not confidently resolved. CDR3 protein: CASSLVSRDEQFF. The DNA reads as follows: TGTGCCAGCAGCTTAGTTTCTCGTGATGAGCAGTTCTTC.